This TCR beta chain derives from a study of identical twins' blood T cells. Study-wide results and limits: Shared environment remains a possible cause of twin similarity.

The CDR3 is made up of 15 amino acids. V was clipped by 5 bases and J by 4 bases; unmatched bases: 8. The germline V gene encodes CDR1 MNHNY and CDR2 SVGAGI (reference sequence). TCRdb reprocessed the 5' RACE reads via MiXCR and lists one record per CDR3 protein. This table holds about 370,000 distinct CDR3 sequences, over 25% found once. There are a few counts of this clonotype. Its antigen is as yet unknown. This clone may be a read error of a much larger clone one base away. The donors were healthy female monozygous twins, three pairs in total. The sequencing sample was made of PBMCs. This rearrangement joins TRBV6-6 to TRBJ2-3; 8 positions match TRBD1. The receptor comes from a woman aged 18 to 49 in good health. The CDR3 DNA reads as TGTGCCAGCAGTCCTGGGACAGGAGAGGCAGATACGCAGTATTTT. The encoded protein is CASSPGTGEADTQYF.